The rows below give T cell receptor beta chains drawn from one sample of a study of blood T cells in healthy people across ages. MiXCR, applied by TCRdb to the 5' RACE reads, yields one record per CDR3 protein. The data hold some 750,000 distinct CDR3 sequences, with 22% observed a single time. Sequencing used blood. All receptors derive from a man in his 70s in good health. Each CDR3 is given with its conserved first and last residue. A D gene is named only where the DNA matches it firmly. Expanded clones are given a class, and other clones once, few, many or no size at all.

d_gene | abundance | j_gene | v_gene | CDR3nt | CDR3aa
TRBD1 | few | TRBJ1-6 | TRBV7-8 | TGTGCCAGCAGCTTAGCCGCCCGACAGGGCTCACCCCTCCACTTT | CASSLAARQGSPLHF
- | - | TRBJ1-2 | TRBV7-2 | TGTGCCAGCAGCTTAGACTGGGATGGGACTCGTGGCTACACCTTC | CASSLDWDGTRGYTF
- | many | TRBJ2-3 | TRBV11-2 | TGTGCCAGCAGCCAGACGGGGGCCCGCACAGATACGCAGTATTTT | CASSQTGARTDTQYF
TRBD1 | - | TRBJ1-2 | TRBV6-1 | TGTGCCAGCAGGATGACAGGGGGGAACTATGGCTACACCTTC | CASRMTGGNYGYTF
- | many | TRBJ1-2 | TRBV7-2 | TGTGCCAGCAGCTTAGACAGCTTCTATGGCTACACCTTC | CASSLDSFYGYTF
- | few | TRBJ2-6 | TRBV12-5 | TGTGCTAGTGGGGCCGTGGAGGCCAACGTCCTGACTTTC | CASGAVEANVLTF
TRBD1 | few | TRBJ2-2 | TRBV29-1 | TGCAGCGTTGATCCGGGACAGGGGTCCCCGAATGCCGGGGAGCTGTTTTTT | CSVDPGQGSPNAGELFF
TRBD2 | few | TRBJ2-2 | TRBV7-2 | TGTGCCAGCAGCTCCACTAGCGGGGGGATCGGAACCGGGGAGCTGTTTTTT | CASSSTSGGIGTGELFF
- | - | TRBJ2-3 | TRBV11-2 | TGTGCCAGCATCAGGGACGGTTTCAGGACAGATACGCAGTATTTT | CASIRDGFRTDTQYF
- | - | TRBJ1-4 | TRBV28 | TGTGCCAGCAGTTTATGGGGGGCAAAACTGTTTTTT | CASSLWGAKLFF
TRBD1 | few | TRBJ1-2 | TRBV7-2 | TGTGCCAGCAACGCGGGACAGCAAATTTATGGCTACACCTTC | CASNAGQQIYGYTF
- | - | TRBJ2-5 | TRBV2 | TGTGCCAGCAGTGGGCGGTACGATGGGACCCAGTACTTC | CASSGRYDGTQYF
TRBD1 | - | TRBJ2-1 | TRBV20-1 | TGCAGTGCTAGAGATTGGGGACAGGGATGGAGAAATGAGCAGTTCTTC | CSARDWGQGWRNEQFF
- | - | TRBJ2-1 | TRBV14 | TGTGCCAGCAGCCAAGGACAGGGGAAAAGCGGGAGAGGATTGTACGAGCAGTTCTTC | CASSQGQGKSGRGLYEQFF
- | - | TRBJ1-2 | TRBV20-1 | TGCAGTGTCCGGGGCTACACCTTC | CSVRGYTF
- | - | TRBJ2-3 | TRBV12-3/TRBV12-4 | TGTGCCAGCAGTTTCCTGAGCGCAGATGCGCAGTATTTT | CASSFLSADAQYF
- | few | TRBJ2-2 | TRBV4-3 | TGCGCCAGCAGCCAAGAATTATTCACCGGGGAGCTGTTTTTT | CASSQELFTGELFF
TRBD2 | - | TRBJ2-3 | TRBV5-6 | TGTGCCAGCAGCTCCGGGACTAGCGGAGTGGAATCCACAGATACGCAGTATTTT | CASSSGTSGVESTDTQYF
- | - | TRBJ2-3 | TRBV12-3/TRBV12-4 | TGTGCTGGCAGTTTAGCGCGTCGCCTTAGCACAGATACGCAGTATTTT | CAGSLARRLSTDTQYF
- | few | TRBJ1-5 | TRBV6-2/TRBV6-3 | TGTGCCAGCAGTTACGGGCGCGATCAGCCCCAGCATTTT | CASSYGRDQPQHF
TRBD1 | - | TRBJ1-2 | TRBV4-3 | TGCGCCAGCAGCCAAGATACCGGGACAGGGGACTATGACTATGGCTACACCTTC | CASSQDTGTGDYDYGYTF
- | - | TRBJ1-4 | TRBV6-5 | TGTGCCAGCAGTTCAGGGGACTCAACTAATGAAAAACTGTTTTTT | CASSSGDSTNEKLFF
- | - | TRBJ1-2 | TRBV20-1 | TGCAGTGCTAGGGTTGGGTCCTATGGCTACACCTTC | CSARVGSYGYTF
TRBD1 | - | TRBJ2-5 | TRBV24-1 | TGTGCCACCAGTGACAGGGACAGGGACCAAGAGACCCAGTACTTC | CATSDRDRDQETQYF